These 20 T cell receptor beta chains originate from one sample sequenced in a study of OX40 agonist ivuxolimab in advanced cancers. Data came from immunoSEQ multiplex PCR; TCRdb stores just in-frame clones and leaves some out. Of tens of thousands of clones listed, 87% are singletons. The sample in question was CD4+ or CD8+ T cells sorted from blood, obtained in a trial of the OX40 agonist ivuxolimab. The origin of the receptors is an adult with an advanced solid tumor such as melanoma, head and neck, liver or kidney cancer.

This clone was seen once. The chain has TRBV5-1 and TRBJ1-1, with D tentatively TRBD1 (6 bases). Germline-derived CDR1 and CDR2 are SGHRS and YFSETQ. The V end lost 0 bases, the J end lost 11 bases, and 14 bases lay between the germline ends. CDR3 length equals 13 residues. In nucleotides, the CDR3 is TGCGCCAGCAGCTTGGGGGACATTGGGGAGGCTTTCTTT. It is translated as CASSLGDIGEAFF.

V gene TRBV30 combines with J gene TRBJ1-1; no clear D gene. This CDR3 contains 11 residues. V was pared by 7 bases and J by 4 bases, with 10 bases between. Looked up from germline, CDR1 is GTSNPN and CDR2 is SVGIG (reference sequence). Here the CDR3 reads CASKRATEAFF. The CDR3 DNA reads as TGTGCCTCGAAAAGGGCCACTGAAGCTTTCTTT.

The V call is TRBV19, the J call TRBJ1-5; D unresolved. V shed 3 bases and J shed 7 bases, with 16 bases lying between them. The CDR3 runs 15 residues. Germline V gene data show CDR1 as LNHDA and CDR2 as SQIVND (reference sequence). CDR3 DNA: TGTGCCAGTAGTATCGACTCGGCCCCTGGCCAGCCCCAGCATTTT. Its protein product is CASSIDSAPGQPQHF.

The CDR3 loop is CASSPHNGLGRWEQYF. CDR3 bases: TGTGCCAGCAGCCCCCATAACGGACTAGGTCGGTGGGAGCAGTACTTC. This rearrangement joins TRBV7-3 to TRBJ2-7, with TRBD2 matching over 7 bases. Germline CDR1 and CDR2: SGHTA and FQGTGA. V lost 5 bases, J lost 7 bases, and 17 bases stayed unmatched. The CDR3 loop spans 16 amino acids.

The rearrangement uses TRBV19 and TRBJ1-5; D ambiguous. The CDR3 is made up of 19 amino acids. The V end was cut by 3 bases, the J end by 0 bases, with 21 bases between. Germline lookup yields CDR1 LNHDA and CDR2 SQIVND (reference sequence). The CDR3 here is CASSMTAQRSGTSNQPQHF. In DNA, the CDR3 is TGTGCCAGTAGTATGACGGCACAGCGAAGCGGAACTAGCAATCAGCCCCAGCATTTT.

V usage is TRBV11-2 and J usage is TRBJ1-3, with 8 bases aligning to TRBD1. This CDR3 is 15 amino acids long. The germline V gene has CDR1 SGHAT and CDR2 FQNNGV. Trimming at V came to 1 base and at J to 4 bases, leaving 3 bases not matched to a gene. DNA of the CDR3: TGTGCCAGCAGCTTAGGGGACAGGCCAGGAAACACCATATATTTT. Translating it yields CASSLGDRPGNTIYF.

The chain recombines TRBV2 with TRBJ1-5; D uncertain. CDR1 SNHLY and CDR2 FYNNEI come from the germline V gene. V was shortened by 2 bases and J by 3 bases, with 2 bases between the two germline ends. The CDR3 runs 12 residues. CDR3 nucleotides: TGTGCCAGCAGTGAACACAATCAGCCCCAGCATTTT. This sequence encodes CASSEHNQPQHF.

V is TRBV9 and J is TRBJ2-1; D remains unclear. The CDR3 runs 13 residues. Germline V CDR1 and CDR2: SGDLS, YYNGEE. The germline V and J ends were trimmed by 0 bases and 6 bases, with 7 bases remaining between them. CDR3 sequence (DNA): TGTGCCAGCAGCGTAGTACCCTCCAATGAGCAGTTCTTC. Translated, it gives CASSVVPSNEQFF.

The chain couples TRBV6-5 to TRBJ1-1; no definite D call. This CDR3 comprises 14 residues. Germline V gives CDR1 MNHEY, CDR2 SVGAGI. V was cut by 8 bases and J by 6 bases, with 19 bases left in between. The DNA of the CDR3 is TGTGCCAGCCGCCTGGGAGGGATCGCTTCTGAAGCTTTCTTT. Its translation is CASRLGGIASEAFF.

The chain employs TRBV6-6 and TRBJ2-7; D is possibly TRBD1 or TRBD2 (5 bases each). CDR1 and CDR2 (germline): MNHNY, SVGAGI (reference sequence). The CDR3 loop spans 13 amino acids. V was clipped by 5 bases and J by 2 bases, with 10 bases between them. The CDR3 is CASSGTAPYEQYF. The CDR3 DNA reads as TGTGCCAGCAGTGGGACGGCACCCTACGAGCAGTACTTC.

V and J are TRBV5-1 and TRBJ2-6; 9 bases align to TRBD1. Germline values: CDR1 SGHRS, CDR2 YFSETQ. V was clipped by 4 bases and J by 2 bases; unmatched bases: 4. The CDR3 consists of 16 residues. DNA of the CDR3: TGCGCCAGCAGCGGCGGGACAGGGACTGGGGCCAACGTCCTGACTTTC. It translates to CASSGGTGTGANVLTF.

The chain has TRBV6-5 and TRBJ2-1, with 10 positions matching TRBD2. J was trimmed by 6 bases and V by 4 bases; bases with no gene match: 6. Germline values: CDR1 MNHEY, CDR2 SVGAGI. This CDR3 is built from 15 residues. The CDR3 DNA reads as TGTGCCAGCAGTTTTAGCGGGGGGCGAATCAATGAGCAGTTCTTC. Translated: CASSFSGGRINEQFF.

This chain connects TRBV4-1 to TRBJ1-2, with D tentatively TRBD1 (6 bases). V was cut by 0 bases and J by 7 bases, with 21 bases left in between. The CDR3 totals 17 residues. Germline lookup yields CDR1 MGHRA and CDR2 YSYEKL. The CDR3 reads CASSQDRPGGAGSGYTF. The CDR3 DNA reads as TGCGCCAGCAGCCAAGATCGCCCGGGGGGGGCGGGTTCTGGCTACACCTTC.

The chain is built from TRBV5-1 and TRBJ2-7, with D possibly TRBD1 on 5 matching bases. CDR3 size: 14 residues. Trimming removed 4 bases at V and 4 bases at J, with 15 bases between. Germline V gene data show CDR1 as SGHRS and CDR2 as YFSETQ. The CDR3 DNA is TGCGCCAGCAGCCCAGGGTCCCAAGGGTACGAGCAGTACTTC. Its translation: CASSPGSQGYEQYF.

V gene TRBV7-3 combines with J gene TRBJ1-2; TRBD1 aligns across 8 bases. After removal of 0 bases from V and 8 bases from J, the junction contained 8 bases not matched to a gene. The CDR3 covers 15 residues. Per the germline V gene, CDR1 is SGHTA and CDR2 is FQGTGA. The CDR3, as DNA: TGTGCCAGCAGCTTAACCGAATCCGGACAGGGCGGCTACACCTTC. It codes for CASSLTESGQGGYTF. Full variable domain (rest looked up from reference TRBV7-3 and TRBJ1-2): GAGVSQTPSNKVTEKGKYVELRCDPISGHTALYWYRQSLGQGPEFLIYFQGTGAADDSGLPNDRFFAVRPEGSVSTLKIQRTERGDSAVYLCASSLTESGQGGYTFGSGTRLTVV.

The V and J genes are TRBV30 and TRBJ1-1, with unresolved D. The CDR3 has 15 residues. V was pared by 0 bases and J by 2 bases, with 13 bases between. Looked up from germline, CDR1 is GTSNPN and CDR2 is SVGIG (reference sequence). In DNA form, the CDR3 reads TGTGCCTGGAGTGTAAGGGCAGTCAGAAACACTGAAGCTTTCTTT. This sequence encodes CAWSVRAVRNTEAFF.

The V gene is TRBV15, the J gene TRBJ2-2; no definite D call. This CDR3 comprises 14 residues. Germline CDR1 and CDR2: LNHNV and YYDKDF (reference sequence). The V and J ends lost 0 bases and 1 base respectively, with 3 bases between them. In nucleotides, the CDR3 is TGTGCCACCAGCAGAGAGCGGAACACCGGGGAGCTGTTTTTT. It codes for CATSRERNTGELFF.

The V gene is TRBV19, the J gene TRBJ1-1; D not resolved. CDR3 length: 13 amino acids. From germline, CDR1 is LNHDA and CDR2 SQIVND (reference sequence). Between the trimmed V and J ends, which lost 3 bases and 1 base, there was a span of 6 bases. In DNA form, the CDR3 reads TGTGCCAGTAGTATGGGCGAGAACACTGAAGCTTTCTTT. Translation gives CASSMGENTEAFF.

This rearrangement joins TRBV30 to TRBJ1-5; D perhaps matches TRBD1 (5 bases). Trimming cost V 3 bases and J 4 bases, with 10 bases left between them. The CDR3 extends over 13 amino acids. CDR1 is GTSNPN and CDR2 is SVGIG in the germline V gene (reference sequence). The DNA for the CDR3 is TGTGCCTGGAGGCCCAGGGAGAATCAGCCCCAGCATTTT. It translates to CAWRPRENQPQHF.

The rearrangement joins TRBV6-6 to TRBJ1-2; D gene unclear. The CDR3 is made up of 12 amino acids. Germline loops: CDR1 MNHNY, CDR2 SVGAGI (reference sequence). Trimming removed 5 bases from V and 6 bases from J, with 10 bases in between. CDR3 in amino acids: CASSPRRDGYTF. The CDR3 bases are TGTGCCAGCAGTCCCAGAAGGGATGGCTACACCTTC.